Listed below are T cell receptor beta chains from one sample, sequenced in a study of blood T cell repertoires in COVID-19. Assay: immunoSEQ multiplex PCR; the TCRdb copy retains only in-frame clones and omits some. The sample includes about 130,000 clones, 65% to 85% of them seen just once. Sequenced: peripheral blood. These TCRs come from a young man with COVID-19, enrolled during active disease. Both conserved end residues are part of each CDR3. A D gene is named only where the DNA matches it firmly. Size is omitted from some rows. Given values are once, few, many or a class for expanded clones.

j_gene	abundance	d_gene	v_gene	CDR3nt	CDR3aa
TRBJ1-3	.	.	TRBV5-1	TGCGCCAGCAGCTTGGCTGGGGCCAACTCTGGAAACACCATATATTTT	CASSLAGANSGNTIYF
TRBJ1-5	.	.	TRBV2	TGTGCCAGCAGTGACCCGAGGAGTAGCAATCAGCCCCAGCATTTT	CASSDPRSSNQPQHF
TRBJ2-5	.	.	TRBV6-1	TGTGCCAGCAGTGGAGTTCTACAGGGAATAGGGGAGACCCAGTACTTC	CASSGVLQGIGETQYF
TRBJ1-6	.	.	TRBV10-3	TGTGCCATCAGTGAGTCGACGCCCGGCGGCCGCCTTCGATTT	CAISESTPGGRLRF
TRBJ1-1	.	.	TRBV11-3	TGTGCCAGCAGCTTAGACCTTGGACAGACGGTAAGCCCTGAAGCTTTCTTT	CASSLDLGQTVSPEAFF
TRBJ1-6	.	.	TRBV12-5	TGTGCTAGTGGTTTGGGGGATGGACCGGGATATAATTCGGCCCTCCACTTT	CASGLGDGPGYNSALHF
TRBJ1-2	.	.	TRBV11-3	TGTGCCAGCAGCTCGACAGGTCTCTATGGCTACACCTTC	CASSSTGLYGYTF
TRBJ2-3	.	TRBD2	TRBV18	TGTGCCAGCTCCATCTCTAGCGGTAGCACAGATACGCAGTATTTT	CASSISSGSTDTQYF
TRBJ1-1	.	TRBD1	TRBV7-8	TGTGCCAGCGGAGGAATGACAGGGAGCACTGAAGCTTTCTTT	CASGGMTGSTEAFF
TRBJ2-3	.	TRBD2	TRBV6-2/TRBV6-3	TGTGCCAGCAGTCTTGCGGGAGGCGCAGATACGCAGTATTTT	CASSLAGGADTQYF
TRBJ2-5	.	TRBD2	TRBV7-3	TGTGCCAGCAGCCAAGGAGGGACTAGCGGACAAGAGACCCAGTACTTC	CASSQGGTSGQETQYF
TRBJ2-1	few	TRBD1	TRBV25-1	TGTGCCAGCAGTGAACATAGTAGAGAAGACAGGGGGGACAATGAGCAGTTCTTC	CASSEHSREDRGDNEQFF
TRBJ2-2	.	.	TRBV30	TGTGCCTTCCGGCGGCAGCAGAACACCGGGGAGCTGTTTTTT	CAFRRQQNTGELFF
TRBJ1-1	few	.	TRBV4-1	TGCGCCAGCAGCCAAGTTCTCCCAGGGAAAGCTTTCTTT	CASSQVLPGKAFF
TRBJ1-1	.	.	TRBV28	TGTGCCAGCATCTCGGGGGGCGCCGAGGGGAACACTGAAGCTTTCTTT	CASISGGAEGNTEAFF
TRBJ1-5	.	.	TRBV6-5	TGTGCCAGCAGCCCACTGTACGATCAGCCCCAGCATTTT	CASSPLYDQPQHF
TRBJ1-6	.	.	TRBV19	TGTGCCAGTAGTATCGGGGACTCCGGTTCACCCCTCCACTTT	CASSIGDSGSPLHF
TRBJ1-5	.	.	TRBV6-6	TGTGCCAGCAGTTCCCTTTATAGCAATCAGCCCCAGCATTTT	CASSSLYSNQPQHF
TRBJ2-1	.	TRBD1	TRBV5-3	TGTGCCAGAAGTTTGGGACAGCACCTTTCCTACAATGAGCAGTTCTTC	CARSLGQHLSYNEQFF
TRBJ2-5	.	TRBD2	TRBV5-6	TGTGCCAGCAGCGCGGGACTAGCGGGGGACCTACAAGAGACCCAGTACTTC	CASSAGLAGDLQETQYF
TRBJ2-4	.	.	TRBV7-9	TGTGCCAGCAGCCTTACCCTAGGCGGGAACATTCAGTACTTC	CASSLTLGGNIQYF
TRBJ2-7	few	TRBD2	TRBV7-9	TGTGCCAGCAGCTTTGACGCGCCTGGCGGGGGTGAGCAGTACTTC	CASSFDAPGGGEQYF
TRBJ2-1	once	TRBD2	TRBV19	TGTGCCAGTAGTATAGGGTCCGCACTACTAGCGGGAGTAAGGGGGAATGAGCAGTTCTTC	CASSIGSALLAGVRGNEQFF
TRBJ2-3	.	TRBD2	TRBV28	TGTGCCAGCAGTTTACTTGGACTAGCGGGAGAATCGGCAGATACGCAGTATTTT	CASSLLGLAGESADTQYF
TRBJ2-3	.	.	TRBV12-5	TGTGCTAGTGGTCTACACCTAACAGGGCTAGGGACAGATACGCAGTATTTT	CASGLHLTGLGTDTQYF
TRBJ2-7	.	.	TRBV6-5	TGTGCCAGCACCCCGCGGCGGGACTCCTACGAGCAGTACTTC	CASTPRRDSYEQYF
TRBJ2-2	.	.	TRBV11-3	TGTGCCAGCAGCTTTCGGCAGGGCACCGGGGAGCTGTTTTTT	CASSFRQGTGELFF
TRBJ1-5	few	TRBD1	TRBV27	TGTGCCAGCAGTTGGACAGGAGATCAGCCCCAGCATTTT	CASSWTGDQPQHF
TRBJ2-1	.	.	TRBV6-5	TGTGCCAGCAGCCCCAGGGAAGGGAGGAATGAGCAGTTCTTC	CASSPREGRNEQFF
TRBJ1-1	.	.	TRBV28	TGTGCCAGCAGTTCCCTTAAGGGGGGGGTAATCGGAGCTTTCTTT	CASSSLKGGVIGAFF
TRBJ1-6	.	.	TRBV6-5	TGTGCCAGCGGAGCAAAACAAAACGGATGGTCACCCCTCCACTTT	CASGAKQNGWSPLHF
TRBJ1-2	.	.	TRBV27	TGTGCCAGCAGTCTTTCGGGACAACCCTACTATGGCTACACCTTC	CASSLSGQPYYGYTF
TRBJ1-5	few	.	TRBV27	TGTGCCAGCAGTTTAGGCAGGGACGGGAGTCAGCCCCAGCATTTT	CASSLGRDGSQPQHF
TRBJ2-2	.	TRBD2	TRBV11-2	TGTGCCAGCAGCTTAGTTAATACACTAGCGGGAAGAATCGGGGAGCTGTTTTTT	CASSLVNTLAGRIGELFF
TRBJ1-3	.	TRBD1	TRBV6-5	TGTGCCACCCGGACAGGGGGAACGGTTGGAAACACCATATATTTT	CATRTGGTVGNTIYF